This T cell receptor beta chain was recorded in a study of shared clonotypes between healthy human individuals. Overall study results and limits: Sorted-subset sequencing, rarefaction showed, was incomplete despite large depth.

To note about this clone: Its specificity is unknown.

Only in-frame clones appear in the TCRdb table, and some are missing; sequencing was by immunoSEQ multiplex PCR. The profile covers a few hundred thousand clones, with approximately 65% appearing a single time and around 10% taken by the ten largest. Free of recent acute infections or vaccinations, the donors were healthy HIV-negative adults. Germline CDR1 reads SSHAT; CDR2 reads FNYEAQ (reference sequence). V lost 5 bases and J 5 bases, leaving 15 bases between the germline ends. This CDR3 is 14 amino acids long. The TCR comes from a man aged 25-45 years in good health. The genes are TRBV7-7 and TRBJ2-5; D might be TRBD1 or TRBD2, each matching 5 bases. The sequencing input was memory CD4+ T cells sorted from blood. Sample subset: CD45RA-negative fraction. The CDR3 region has the DNA TGTGCCAGCAGCCGGGACCCCCGCAAGGAGACCCAGTACTTC. Its protein product is CASSRDPRKETQYF.